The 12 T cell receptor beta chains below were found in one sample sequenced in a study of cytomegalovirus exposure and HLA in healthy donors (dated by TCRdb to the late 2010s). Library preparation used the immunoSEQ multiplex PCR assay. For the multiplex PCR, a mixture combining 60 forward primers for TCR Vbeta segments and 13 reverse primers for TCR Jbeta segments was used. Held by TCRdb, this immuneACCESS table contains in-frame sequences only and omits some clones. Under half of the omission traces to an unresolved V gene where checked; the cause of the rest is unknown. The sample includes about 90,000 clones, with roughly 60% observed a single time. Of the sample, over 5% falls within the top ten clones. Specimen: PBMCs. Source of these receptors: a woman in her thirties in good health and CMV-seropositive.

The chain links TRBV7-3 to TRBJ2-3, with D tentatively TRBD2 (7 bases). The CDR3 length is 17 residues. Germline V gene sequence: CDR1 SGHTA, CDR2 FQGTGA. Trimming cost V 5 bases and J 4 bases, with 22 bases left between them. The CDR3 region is CASSIVYRDRGADTQYF. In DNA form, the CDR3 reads TGTGCCAGCAGCATCGTGTACAGGGACCGGGGGGCAGATACGCAGTATTTT.

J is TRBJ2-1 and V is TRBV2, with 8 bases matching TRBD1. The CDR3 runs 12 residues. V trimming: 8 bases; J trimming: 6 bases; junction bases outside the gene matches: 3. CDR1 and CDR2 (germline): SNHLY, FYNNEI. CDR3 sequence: CASRQGPNEQFF. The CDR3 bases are TGTGCCAGCCGACAGGGGCCCAATGAGCAGTTCTTC.

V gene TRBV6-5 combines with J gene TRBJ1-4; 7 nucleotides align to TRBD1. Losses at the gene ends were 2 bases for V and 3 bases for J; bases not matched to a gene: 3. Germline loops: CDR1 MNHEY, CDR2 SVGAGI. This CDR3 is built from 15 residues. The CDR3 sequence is CASSYGRGANEKLFF. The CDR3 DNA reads TGTGCCAGCAGTTACGGCAGGGGGGCTAATGAAAAACTGTTTTTT.

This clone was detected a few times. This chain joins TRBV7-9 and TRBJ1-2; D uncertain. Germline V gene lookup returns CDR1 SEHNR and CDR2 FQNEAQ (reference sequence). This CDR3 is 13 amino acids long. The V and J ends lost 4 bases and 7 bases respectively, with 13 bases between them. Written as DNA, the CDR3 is TGTGCCAGCAGCTCCGACCCAGGAGGTGGCTACACCTTC. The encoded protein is CASSSDPGGGYTF.

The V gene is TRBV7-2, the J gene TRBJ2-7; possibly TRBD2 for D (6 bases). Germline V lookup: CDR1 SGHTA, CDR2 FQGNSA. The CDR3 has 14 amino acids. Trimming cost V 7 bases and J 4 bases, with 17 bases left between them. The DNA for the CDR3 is TGTGCCAGCACTCACGGGGGAGCAGGGTACGAGCAGTACTTC. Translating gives CASTHGGAGYEQYF.

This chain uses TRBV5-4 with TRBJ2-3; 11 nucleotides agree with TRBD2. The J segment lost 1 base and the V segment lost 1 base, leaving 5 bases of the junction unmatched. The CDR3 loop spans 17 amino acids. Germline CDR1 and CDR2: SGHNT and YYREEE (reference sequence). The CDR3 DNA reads TGTGCCAGCAGCTTGAGGCTAGCGGGGGGACGCACAGATACGCAGTATTTT. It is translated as CASSLRLAGGRTDTQYF.

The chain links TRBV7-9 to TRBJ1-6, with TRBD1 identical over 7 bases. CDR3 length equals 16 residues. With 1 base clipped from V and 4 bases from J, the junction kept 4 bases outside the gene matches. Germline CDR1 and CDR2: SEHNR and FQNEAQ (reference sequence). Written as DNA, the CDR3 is TGTGCCAGCAGCTTAGGGGACAGCATTTATAATTCACCCCTCCACTTT. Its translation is CASSLGDSIYNSPLHF.

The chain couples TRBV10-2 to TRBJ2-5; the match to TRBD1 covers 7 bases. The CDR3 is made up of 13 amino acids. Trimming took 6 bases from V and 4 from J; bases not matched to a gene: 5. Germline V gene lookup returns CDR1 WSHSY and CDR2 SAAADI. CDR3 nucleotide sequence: TGCGCCAGCAGACAGGGGTTTGGAGAGACCCAGTACTTC. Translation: CASRQGFGETQYF.

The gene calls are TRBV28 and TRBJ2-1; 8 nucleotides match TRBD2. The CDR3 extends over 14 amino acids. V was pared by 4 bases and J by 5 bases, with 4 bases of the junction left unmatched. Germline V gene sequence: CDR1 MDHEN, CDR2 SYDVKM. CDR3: CASSYAGGDNEQFF. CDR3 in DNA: TGTGCCAGCAGTTATGCCGGGGGGGACAATGAGCAGTTCTTC.

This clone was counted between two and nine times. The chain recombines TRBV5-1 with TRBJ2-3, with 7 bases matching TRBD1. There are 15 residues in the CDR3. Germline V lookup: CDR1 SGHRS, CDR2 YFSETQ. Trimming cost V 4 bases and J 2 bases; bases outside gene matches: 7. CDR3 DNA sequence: TGCGCCAGCAGCCCCGGGGACAGAGACACAGATACGCAGTATTTT. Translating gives CASSPGDRDTDTQYF.

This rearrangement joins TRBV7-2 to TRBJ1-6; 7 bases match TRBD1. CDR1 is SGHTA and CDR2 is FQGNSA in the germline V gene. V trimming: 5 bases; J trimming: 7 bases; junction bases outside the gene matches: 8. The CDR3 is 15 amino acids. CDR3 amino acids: CASSNGQVGNSPLHF. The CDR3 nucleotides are TGTGCCAGCAGCAACGGACAGGTCGGGAATTCACCCCTCCACTTT.

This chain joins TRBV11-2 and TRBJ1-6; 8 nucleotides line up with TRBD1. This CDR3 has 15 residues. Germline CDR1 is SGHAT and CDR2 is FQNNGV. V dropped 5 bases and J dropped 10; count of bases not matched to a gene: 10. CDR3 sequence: CASSPGRGLLSPLHF. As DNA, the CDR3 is TGTGCCAGCAGCCCCGGCAGGGGGCTTCTATCACCCCTCCACTTT. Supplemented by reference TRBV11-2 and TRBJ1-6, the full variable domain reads EAGVAQSPRYKIIEKRQSVAFWCNPISGHATLYWYQQILGQGPKLLIQFQNNGVVDDSQLPKDRFSAERLKGVDSTLKIQPAKLEDSAVYLCASSPGRGLLSPLHFGNGTRLTVT.